The following is a T cell receptor (beta chain) sequence with its context. Its target is unknown. Time point here: late sampling 161 to 241 days after vaccination in three convalescent patients. Treatment here: roughly nine-day PBMC culture with coronavirus spike peptide pools or control peptides (ViraFEST assay). This record belongs to a study of vaccination and CD4 T cells after COVID-19. Study details: Control cultures used a CEFX viral epitope pool, an HIV-1 Nef peptide pool, or no peptide.

This CDR3 has 13 residues. V was trimmed by 1 base and J by 6 bases, leaving 7 bases between them. The V gene's germline CDR1 is SGHTA and CDR2 FQGNSA. With the Oncomine TCR Beta short-read assay, DNA from cultured CD4+ T cells was sequenced. Using its own MiXCR run on the PCR reads, TCRdb lists one record per CDR3 protein. In the table there are some 22,000 distinct CDR3 sequences, 30% to 45% of which are singletons. Study-level findings and limits: Spike mono-reactive clones accounted for 304 of the 307 vaccine-specific clones found in convalescent patients. Convalescent patients had a median roughly 87% of post-vaccine SARS-CoV-2-reactive clones that were detected only after vaccination, not before it.

The rearrangement uses TRBV7-2 and TRBJ1-5, with unresolved D. Sequencing used CD4+ T cells from blood, cultured in vitro, obtained about 7 months after SARS-CoV-2 vaccination. The TCR originated in a human donor who had recovered from COVID-19. In DNA form, the CDR3 reads TGTGCCAGCAGCTTAGACGCCGTTCAGCCCCAGCATTTT. Its protein is CASSLDAVQPQHF.